The 20 T cell receptor beta chains listed next were all sequenced from one sample in a study of blood T cells in healthy people across ages (dated by TCRdb to between 2015 and 2017). The protocol used for the library was 5' RACE. Sequencer: Illumina HiSeq 2500. A second about 6 to 11 cycle PCR used a sample-barcoded 5' primer and a J-beta primer mix. TCRdb trimmed public reads at Q25 via fastp, called clones via MiXCR and kept in-frame beta chains. All rows with the same CDR3 protein become a single entry with the most common DNA and genes. Recorded for this sample are about 640,000 distinct CDR3 sequences; 58% of them occurred a single time. The top ten clones comprise roughly 34% of the sample. Sequenced material: blood. The receptor source for this set is a man aged 55 to 70 in good health.

This clonotype was detected only a few times. The CDR3: CASSLAGTGSETQYF. In DNA form, the CDR3 reads TGTGCCAGCAGCTTAGCGGGGACTGGCTCAGAGACCCAGTACTTC. This rearrangement joins TRBV7-2 to TRBJ2-5; possibly TRBD2 for D (6 bases). CDR3 length: 15 residues. V lost 0 bases and J 4 bases, leaving 12 bases between the germline ends. Germline V gives CDR1 SGHTA, CDR2 FQGNSA.

This clonotype has more than one count but fewer than ten. This chain uses TRBV29-1 with TRBJ2-5; 8 nucleotides align to TRBD1. V lost 4 bases to trimming and J lost 4 bases; unmatched junction nucleotides: 8. Germline CDR1 reads SQVTM; CDR2 reads ANQGSEA. The CDR3 covers 14 residues. CDR3 in DNA: TGCAGCGTTGTTTCGACAGGGGCCATAGAGACCCAGTACTTC. Protein sequence: CSVVSTGAIETQYF.

V and J are TRBV3-1 and TRBJ1-5; no firm D call. In germline, CDR1 is LGHDT, CDR2 YNNKEL (reference sequence). The length of the CDR3 is 13 residues. V was clipped by 0 bases and J by 9 bases, with 9 bases between them. CDR3 DNA: TGTGCCAGCAGCCAAGATCTGCAGGCGCCCCAGCATTTT. Translation gives CASSQDLQAPQHF.

This clonotype was recorded many times. This chain links TRBV28 with TRBJ2-7, with D possibly matching TRBD2 (5 bases). There are 14 residues in the CDR3. Trimming cost V 11 bases and J 0 bases, with 17 bases left between them. Germline-derived CDR1 and CDR2 are MDHEN and SYDVKM. The CDR3 region has the DNA TGTGCCGCTCAGAGGGCAGGTGACTCCTACGAGCAGTACTTC. Amino acids: CAAQRAGDSYEQYF.

CDR3 bases: TGTGCCAGCAGCCCTTGGACAGTTTATACGCAGTATTTT. This sequence encodes CASSPWTVYTQYF. V is TRBV7-2 and J is TRBJ2-3, with a possible D match to TRBD1 (6 bases). The germline gives CDR1 SGHTA, CDR2 FQGNSA. The CDR3 loop spans 13 amino acids. V was cut by 5 bases and J by 7 bases, with 13 bases left in between.

The V gene is TRBV6-1, the J gene TRBJ2-7; possible D gene TRBD2, 7 bases. The V gene's germline CDR1 is MNHNS and CDR2 SASEGT. CDR3 size: 15 residues. The germline V and J ends were trimmed by 5 bases and 1 base, with 15 bases remaining between them. The CDR3 reads CASSTRGALSYEQYF. The DNA for the CDR3 is TGTGCCAGCAGTACCCGGGGGGCCCTTTCCTACGAGCAGTACTTC.

This rearrangement joins TRBV9 to TRBJ1-2; no definite D call. The CDR3 totals 15 residues. Trimming took 4 bases from V and 8 from J, leaving 21 bases between them. Germline V gives CDR1 SGDLS, CDR2 YYNGEE. The DNA of the CDR3 is TGTGCCAGCAGCCCGGTGGGTCTTTCGTCCGCGGGCTACACCTTC. It is translated as CASSPVGLSSAGYTF. The whole variable domain, filled in from reference TRBV9 and TRBJ1-2, reads DSGVTQTPKHLITATGQRVTLRCSPRSGDLSVYWYQQSLDQGLQFLIQYYNGEERAKGNILERFSAQQFPDLHSELNLSSLELGDSALYFCASSPVGLSSAGYTFGSGTRLTVV.

The CDR3 DNA reads as TGTGCCAGCAGTGAGGGGGGCTGGAACTATGGCTACACCTTC. This encodes CASSEGGWNYGYTF. V and J are TRBV2 and TRBJ1-2; D may be TRBD1 (6 bases). V was trimmed by 3 bases and J by 2 bases, leaving 10 bases between them. CDR3 length equals 14 residues. Germline V gives CDR1 SNHLY, CDR2 FYNNEI.

The rearrangement uses TRBV24-1 and TRBJ1-4; 11 nucleotides line up with TRBD1. This CDR3 region has 16 residues. CDR1 and CDR2 (germline): KGHDR, SFDVKD. V was clipped by 7 bases and J by 4 bases; unmatched bases: 7. The CDR3 DNA reads TGTGCCACCAGCCCCGGGACAGGGGGGTTTAATGAAAAACTGTTTTTT. Translation: CATSPGTGGFNEKLFF.

This clonotype was observed a handful of times. The chain employs TRBV7-2 and TRBJ2-3; D ambiguous. Trimming cost V 1 base and J 0 bases, with 11 bases left between them. This CDR3 is 16 amino acids long. Germline CDR1 and CDR2: SGHTA and FQGNSA. This CDR3 reads CASSLDLSGSTDTQYF. In DNA form, the CDR3 reads TGTGCCAGCAGCTTAGATCTGTCTGGGAGCACAGATACGCAGTATTTT.

V and J are TRBV5-1 and TRBJ2-7; the D is unclear. Germline-derived CDR1 and CDR2 are SGHRS and YFSETQ. Trimming removed 2 bases from V and 5 bases from J, with 11 bases in between. CDR3 length: 13 amino acids. The CDR3 loop reads CASSFGPLDEQYF. CDR3 DNA: TGCGCCAGCAGCTTCGGCCCCCTGGACGAGCAGTACTTC.

J is TRBJ2-4 and V is TRBV20-1; 8 bases are shared with TRBD2. The germline CDR1 and CDR2 sequences are DFQATT and SNEGSKA (reference sequence). The length of the CDR3 is 14 residues. J lost 6 bases, V lost 8 bases, and 12 bases had no gene match. The CDR3 here is CSPSGGHRRNIQYF. As DNA, the CDR3 is TGCAGTCCAAGCGGGGGCCACCGGAGAAACATTCAGTACTTC.

As regards this clonotype: This clone may be a read error of a much larger clone one base away. The V gene is TRBV7-9, the J gene TRBJ1-2, with a weak D call TRBD1 (5 bases). The CDR3 has 15 amino acids. Germline values: CDR1 SEHNR, CDR2 FQNEAQ (reference sequence). The CDR3 is CACSLGAPFPYGYTF. DNA of the CDR3: TGTGCCTGCAGCCTAGGGGCCCCCTTCCCCTATGGCTACACCTTC.

DNA of the CDR3: TGCAGCGTTGAAGATGTGAGTCGCGGCTACACCTTC. It is translated as CSVEDVSRGYTF. V and J are TRBV29-1 and TRBJ1-2; D is ambiguous. Germline-derived CDR1 and CDR2 are SQVTM and ANQGSEA. The CDR3 runs to 12 residues. V lost 0 bases to trimming and J lost 8 bases, with 10 bases between them.

This clonotype was recorded once. The chain employs TRBV10-3 and TRBJ2-1, with D perhaps given as TRBD1 or TRBD2 (5 bases each). CDR3 length equals 15 residues. Germline V gives CDR1 ENHRY, CDR2 SYGVKD. Trimming stripped 0 bases from V and 6 bases from J, with 12 bases between. The CDR3 bases are TGTGCCATCAGTGAGTCACGGGACGGATCCAATGAGCAGTTCTTC. Its translation is CAISESRDGSNEQFF.

This sequence joins TRBV2 and TRBJ1-5; TRBD1 is a possible D gene (6 bases). Germline V lookup: CDR1 SNHLY, CDR2 FYNNEI. The CDR3 covers 14 residues. Trimming left V 8 bases short and J 4 bases short, with 15 bases between. The CDR3 loop is CASRGRTVNQPQHF. The CDR3 nucleotides are TGTGCCAGCCGGGGTCGGACAGTTAATCAGCCCCAGCATTTT.

The J gene is TRBJ1-2, the V gene TRBV20-1; D possibly corresponds to TRBD1 (5 bases). This CDR3 has 13 amino acids. The germline V gene has CDR1 DFQATT and CDR2 SNEGSKA (reference sequence). V was clipped by 6 bases and J by 2 bases, with 13 bases between them. The CDR3 spells CSAQQWGNYGYTF. The DNA for the CDR3 is TGCAGTGCCCAGCAGTGGGGGAACTATGGCTACACCTTC.

The V and J genes are TRBV6-5 and TRBJ2-1; 15 nucleotides align to TRBD2. This CDR3 has 18 amino acids. In germline, CDR1 is MNHEY, CDR2 SVGAGI. The V gene end was trimmed by 0 bases and the J gene end by 7 bases; junction bases not matched to a gene: 7. The CDR3 DNA follows: TGTGCCAGCAGTTACTCACGGGGGACTAGCGGGAGGCGGAATGAGCAGTTCTTC. It yields the protein CASSYSRGTSGRRNEQFF.

The chain carries TRBV9 and TRBJ1-2; D may be TRBD1 (5 bases). This CDR3 spans 15 amino acids. The V end was cut by 0 bases, the J end by 5 bases, with 14 bases between. The germline gives CDR1 SGDLS, CDR2 YYNGEE. The CDR3 sequence: CASSVATAPGYGYTF. CDR3 sequence (DNA): TGTGCCAGCAGCGTAGCGACGGCCCCAGGGTATGGCTACACCTTC.

The rearrangement uses TRBV5-6 and TRBJ1-5, with D hard to call. V was cut by 0 bases and J by 7 bases, with 14 bases left in between. The CDR3 is 15 amino acids. Germline V gene data show CDR1 as SGHDT and CDR2 as YYEEEE. CDR3 residues: CASSLGPTSGQPQHF. CDR3 DNA sequence: TGTGCCAGCAGCTTGGGTCCGACATCGGGGCAGCCCCAGCATTTT.